This entry describes one TCR beta chain. The sample holds many counts of this clonotype. Its specific antigen is unknown. The sample holds no much larger clone one base away, and base qualities are not on file. The data stem from a study of identical twins (dated by TCRdb to the mid-2010s). In terms of the full investigation: To test whether fetal clonotypes persist, this study deep-sequenced TCR alpha and beta repertoires from monozygotic twins, from unrelated adults of various ages, and from cord blood. To rule out contamination, the twin experiments were replicated at different times with different library preparation protocols.

Libraries were made using 5' RACE. This sample was sequenced with an Illumina HiSeq 2000. Template switching introduced a universal primer binding site; the final cDNA contained a unique molecular identifier, enabling accurate counting of TCR cDNA molecules. First-strand cDNA for TCR alpha and beta chains was synthesized from specific primers in the conserved constant-segment region. Each cDNA library was double barcoded, with a SMART-Mk sample barcode plus Illumina barcodes, to control for contamination. TruSeq adapter sequences, together with Illumina sample barcodes, were added in two successive PCR steps. TCR alpha and beta cDNA libraries were sequenced on the Illumina HiSeq platform with custom primers. Under the source paper's analysis protocol: MiGEC was used to process raw reads and extract unique molecular identifiers, and MiXCR was used to find CDR3 positions. Recombination models were inferred per individual with the repgenHMM and IGoR tools using an EM algorithm. The tcR package in R was used for shared clonotype analysis, with sharing normalized by the product of cloneset sizes. Out-of-frame nonproductive sequences were analyzed to study raw recombination free of thymic and clonal selection effects. TCRdb trimmed the raw reads at Q25, called clones with MiXCR and kept productive beta chains. Identical CDR3 proteins give one entry, which carries the most common genes and DNA. Here the V and J calls rest on TCRdb's processing, not on the authors' analysis. The sample table contains 500,000 to 600,000 distinct CDR3 sequences; only one count was recorded for 22% of them. About 0.93% of the sample is in the top ten clones.

Paper-wide results and their limitations: The excess sharing between twins in beta out-of-frame sequences was weaker because fewer shared sequences reduced the signal-to-noise ratio. Invariant T cells such as MAIT and iNKT could partly confound zero-insertion analyses, though diverse VJ usage argued against this for most clonotypes. Conclusions relied on cross-sectional statistical analysis, since the same donors could not be followed over many years. Compared with coincidental sharing between unrelated individuals, out-of-frame TCR alpha sequences shared between twins showed an excess of sequences with low generation probability. Abundant cord blood beta clonotypes had fewer insertions, young adult naive repertoires showed a similar but weaker trend, and memory repertoires showed no such trend. In monozygotic twins, out-of-frame TCR alpha sharing was systematically underestimated by recombination models, although the models agreed with sharing between unrelated individuals.

Every donor was a healthy Caucasian. Three pairs of female monozygotic twins, all aged about 18 to 29 years, made up the twin cohort. Positive isolation kits from Invitrogen were used to isolate CD4+ and CD8+ T cell populations. This same sample was also taken into another study, of T cells expressing NK-cell markers. The second paper states: Fewer than ten donors provided sorted CD3+CD56+NKG2C+, CD3+CD56+NKG2C- and CD3+CD56-NKG2C+ T-cell subsets, whose TCR beta-chain repertoires were profiled. Of the eight sequenced donors, seven were found to be HCMV-seropositive and one was found to be HCMV-seronegative. To restrict sorting to alphabetaTCR-expressing T cells, an anti-gammadeltaTCR antibody was added in several experiments. In six donors, the dominant CD3+CD56+NKG2C+ clonotypes ranked among the top 10 CD8+ clonotypes, making up roughly 1.0-7.5% of CD8+ T cells. Those dominant clonotypes were again the most abundant among CD3+CD56-NKG2C+ cells in a handful of donors, at about 28.3-65%. Whether the expanded NKG2C-expressing T cell clones were specific for HCMV antigens remained unclear. The study sequenced eight donors, all healthy volunteers chosen at random: three men and five women. A commercial ELISA kit detecting HCMV-specific IgG in serum was used to determine HCMV serostatus. MIGEC was used to demultiplex reads and group the reads by UMI, and MiTCR was used to assemble and quantify clonotypes. To remove erroneous sequences, TCR cDNA sequences were retained only when supported by two or more reads. The tcR package was used for downstream repertoire analysis, and clonotypes were matched across fractions by CDR3 nucleotide sequence plus V segment. Antigen specificity was annotated against VDJdb with VDJmatch, allowing one amino acid substitution in CDR3.

The sequence came from a woman aged 18-29 years in good health. Sequencing was done on a sample of CD4+ T cells sorted from blood.

The CDR3 loop reads CASSVGLFFSYEQYF. The sequence in DNA is TGTGCCAGCAGCGTAGGACTCTTTTTCTCCTACGAGCAGTACTTC. The chain joins TRBV2 to TRBJ2-7; a weak D assignment points to TRBD2 (5 bases agree). Counted from cysteine to phenylalanine, this CDR3 has 15 amino acids. Of the read, only the CDR3 DNA is kept; its 45 bases are in frame from base 1. CDR1 and CDR2, per the germline V gene, are SNHLY and FYNNEI. The junction shows trimming of 6 bases on V and 0 bases on J, plus 15 bases between the germline ends.